This T cell receptor (beta chain) comes out of a study of blood T cell repertoires in COVID-19. The V end was cut by 6 bases, the J end by 7 bases, with 4 bases between. The V gene's germline CDR1 is LNHDA and CDR2 SQIVND (reference sequence). The CDR3 is made up of 11 amino acids. Here immunoSEQ multiplex PCR was the method, and the copy in TCRdb shows in-frame clones only, minus some. The sample lists about 97,000 clones, approximately 84% occurring once. The sequence derives from a man aged 40-49 years with active or convalescent COVID-19. Input material: peripheral blood. This chain uses TRBV19 with TRBJ1-6; D unresolved. CDR3 bases: TGTGCCAGTAGACAAAATTCACCCCTCCACTTT. Translation gives CASRQNSPLHF.